This T cell receptor beta chain was documented in a study of Ad26.COV2.S vaccination and SARS-CoV-2 variants. Study context: Doses of Ad26.COV2.S were injected into muscle once or twice, 56 days apart.

Profiling relied on immunoSEQ multiplex PCR, and the TCRdb table lists in-frame clones only, not all of them. The data show 510,000 or so clones, with around 88% seen just once and around 13% held by the top ten. The treatment here: some 20 received Ad26.COV2.S at low or high dose, single or two shots; about 5 received placebo; per-sample allocation not given. Samples analyzed were those drawn on day 63 after the first vaccine or placebo injection. This CDR3 comprises 15 residues. CDR1 and CDR2 (germline): ENHRY, SYGVKD. V lost 6 bases, J lost 3 bases, and 9 bases stayed unmatched. The J gene is TRBJ2-3, the V gene TRBV10-3, with 7 bases that match TRBD2. Sequencing was performed on peripheral blood, taken in a trial of Ad26.COV2.S vaccine versus placebo. The source is a person between 18 and 59 years old who received the Ad26.COV2.S COVID-19 vaccine or a placebo. The CDR3 region is CAIRTGGGLTDTQYF. The CDR3 nucleotides read TGTGCCATCAGGACGGGCGGGGGTCTTACAGATACGCAGTATTTT.